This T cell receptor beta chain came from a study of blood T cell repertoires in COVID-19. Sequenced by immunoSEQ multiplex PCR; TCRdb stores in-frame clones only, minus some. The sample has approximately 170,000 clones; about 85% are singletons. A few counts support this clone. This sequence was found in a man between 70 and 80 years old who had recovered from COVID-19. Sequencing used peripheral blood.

The CDR3 bases are TGTGCCAGTAGTGGGACAGGGGGCGGTCAGCCCCAGCATTTT. It codes for CASSGTGGGQPQHF. V usage is TRBV19 and J usage is TRBJ1-5; 12 nucleotides match TRBD1. This CDR3 is built from 14 residues. CDR1 and CDR2 (germline): LNHDA, SQIVND (reference sequence). Trimming at V came to 5 bases and at J to 6 bases, leaving 2 bases not matched to a gene.